This T cell receptor (beta chain) was found in a study of T cells in localized non-small cell lung cancer (TCRdb year 2020). With regard to the full study: Comparing tumors with uninvolved tumor-adjacent lungs, the study looked at the T cell repertoires of around 250 patients with early-stage NSCLC. The cohort consisted of approximately 240 treatment-naive NSCLC patients whose localized lung tumors had been resected. A mean age of roughly 66 years was recorded for the NSCLC patients, of whom 129 were male and 85 to 110 were female.

At diagnosis, peripheral blood, uninvolved tumor-adjacent lung and tumor were collected and were preserved as a mix of fresh-frozen and FFPE material. For TCR repertoire profiling, blood samples were analyzed in the form of peripheral blood mononuclear cells. What the authors observed across the whole study: Since the design was exploratory, TCR variables were selected using unadjusted p-values with no false-discovery rate correction. Because multi-region tumor sequencing was not done, intratumor heterogeneity could not be ruled out. Uninvolved tumor-adjacent lung showed the highest T cell clonality, higher than tumor, which suggests more focused antigenic responses in the adjacent lung. Of the top 100 tumor clones, a median of roughly 53 were detected in paired uninvolved adjacent lung; 28 were also among that lung's top 100. Longer overall survival was associated with higher blood T cell density, whereas shorter survival was associated with higher adjacent-lung clonality.

Concerning this clone: Its antigen target is currently unknown. No much larger clonotype is one base removed from it; base qualities were not supplied.

The immunoSEQ Assay was used to sequence TCR beta CDR3 regions from DNA. The authors processed their data as follows. T cell density was computed as TCR beta template counts normalized to usable DNA estimated by amplifying housekeeping genes. The preseqR package was used to estimate richness by extrapolating to 400,000 templates for PBMC samples and to 120,000 templates for tissue samples. Clonality was calculated as one minus Pielou's evenness. Tissue-enriched TCRs were identified by differential abundance testing using productive amino-acid clonotypes, minimum total count 5 and alpha 0.1. Repertoire overlap between compartments was quantified with the Jaccard Index and Morisita Overlap Index. GLIPH grouped TCR beta CDR3s together with public tetramer-defined viral CDR3s, and a viral motif had to include at least three viral sequences and also show V-gene enrichment. TCRdb re-hosts the immuneACCESS table, in-frame sequences only. Its copies lack some clones; in the studies checked, an unresolved V gene accounts for under half of them, and the cause for the rest is not known. D and trimming were read from the DNA, whereas the V and J calls and clone size are those reported in that table. Recorded for this sample are around 41,000 clones; 65% to 90% of them occurred a single time. The top ten hold 7.8% of the sample.

CDR3 length: 12 amino acids, cysteine to phenylalanine. Here the CDR3 DNA is all that survives: 36 bases in frame from base 1. The germline V gene specifies SGHDT as CDR1 and YYEEEE as CDR2. The junction shows trimming of 5 bases on V and 4 bases on J, plus 9 bases between the germline ends. Recombination joined TRBV5-6 with TRBJ1-1; no confident D gene assignment can be made. The receptor's source is a man aged 35 to 69 with stage II lung adenocarcinoma. The sample here was PBMCs, taken before any cancer treatment. The nucleotide sequence is TGTGCCAGCAGATCGTTGGGCACTGAAGCTTTCTTT. This codes for CASRSLGTEAFF. Extended through the reference TRBV5-6 and TRBJ1-1 proteins, this CDR3 yields the full variable domain: DAGVTQSPTHLIKTRGQQVTLRCSPKSGHDTVSWYQQALGQGPQFIFQYYEEEERQRGNFPDRFSGHQFPNYSSELNVNALLLGDSALYLCASRSLGTEAFFGQGTRLTVV.